The T cell receptor beta chain described here comes from a study of T-cell reconstitution after alpha-beta-depleted transplantation in children. As it was prepared, the TCRbeta library received unique molecular identifiers. TCRdb fed the PCR reads into MiXCR, producing one record per CDR3 protein. The table includes hundreds of thousands of distinct CDR3 sequences, 13% detected once. The germline gives CDR1 SEHNR, CDR2 FQNEAQ (reference sequence). CDR3 length equals 14 residues. V gave up 1 base and J gave up 8 bases, with 12 bases separating them. Many counts were recorded for this clonotype. The receptor's source is a male patient aged 5 to 17 who had a stem cell transplant for acute myeloid leukemia, so the T cells may come from the graft donor. Sequencing used PBMCs, mostly from graft donor cells, obtained 360 days after TCRalphabeta/CD19-depleted stem cell transplant. The J gene is TRBJ2-1, the V gene TRBV7-9; D is undetermined. CDR3 sequence (DNA): TGTGCCAGCAGCTTAGTGGCGAGCATGGATGAGCAGTTCTTC. Protein product: CASSLVASMDEQFF.